This T cell receptor beta chain is drawn from a study of T cell repertoires in cytomegalovirus infection. As for the study in general: Well-studied HLA-B-restricted epitopes and recently identified HLA-C-restricted epitopes of CMV were both used in the study.

The germline V gene encodes CDR1 MNHEY and CDR2 SVGAGI. The CDR3 runs to 16 residues. With 2 bases clipped from V and 5 bases from J, the junction kept 8 bases outside the gene matches. From the reads, TCRdb called clonotypes with MiXCR, one entry per CDR3 protein. Counted here are approximately 990,000 distinct CDR3 sequences, roughly 31% occurring once; the ten biggest clones make up 13%. Concerning this clonotype itself: Antigen: not known.

The chain couples TRBV6-5 to TRBJ2-1; 8 bases fit TRBD2. This specimen consisted of cultured CD8+ T cells from PBMCs, obtained from culture after CMV antigen stimulation. The receptor comes from a human donor in good health (CMV status not recorded). Some clones in this sample may be carry-over from other donors' samples. This CDR3 reads CASSYKGLVGNNEQFF. CDR3 bases: TGTGCCAGCAGTTACAAGGGACTAGTGGGCAACAATGAGCAGTTCTTC.